This T cell receptor (beta chain) was retrieved from a study of OX40 agonist ivuxolimab in advanced cancers. Study at large: The mean age was around 56 years, ranging from roughly 23 to 79, with 65% to 85% of participants male. Findings and caveats of the study: Undetermined was the antigen specificity of the expanded peripheral T cells. In CD8+ T cells, expanded clones were on average more numerous than in CD4+.

Trimming removed 10 bases from V and 6 bases from J, with 15 bases in between. The germline V gene encodes CDR1 MNHEY and CDR2 SVGAGI. The CDR3 is 12 residues long. Profiling relied on immunoSEQ multiplex PCR, and the TCRdb table lists in-frame clones only, not all of them. This sample has about 44,000 clones, with 70% to 90% found just once. Comment on this clone: Its cognate antigen is unknown.

The specimen was CD4+ or CD8+ T cells sorted from blood, collected in a trial of the OX40 agonist ivuxolimab. The V and J genes are TRBV6-5 and TRBJ2-5; possibly TRBD2 for D (5 bases). The sequence derives from an adult with an advanced solid tumor such as melanoma, head and neck, liver or kidney cancer. This chain's CDR3 is CAISSEGKTQYF. The CDR3 DNA follows: TGTGCCATTAGCTCCGAGGGAAAGACCCAGTACTTC.